Here is one TCR beta chain with its context. TCRdb itself ran the RT-PCR reads through MiXCR, one entry per CDR3 protein. The sample contains hundreds of thousands of distinct CDR3 sequences, approximately 15% of which appear only once. Deletions cut 3 bases from V and 4 bases from J, with 14 bases between. This CDR3 spans 15 amino acids. The germline V gene encodes CDR1 KGHDR and CDR2 SFDVKD. The TCR sequence derives from a female donor in good health, serving as a healthy control. The chain links TRBV24-1 to TRBJ2-5; D remains ambiguous. The sequenced sample was memory CD4+ T cells from blood. The CDR3 sequence is CATSDPMTNGETQYF. The CDR3 DNA follows: TGTGCCACCAGTGATCCTATGACGAATGGAGAGACCCAGTACTTC.